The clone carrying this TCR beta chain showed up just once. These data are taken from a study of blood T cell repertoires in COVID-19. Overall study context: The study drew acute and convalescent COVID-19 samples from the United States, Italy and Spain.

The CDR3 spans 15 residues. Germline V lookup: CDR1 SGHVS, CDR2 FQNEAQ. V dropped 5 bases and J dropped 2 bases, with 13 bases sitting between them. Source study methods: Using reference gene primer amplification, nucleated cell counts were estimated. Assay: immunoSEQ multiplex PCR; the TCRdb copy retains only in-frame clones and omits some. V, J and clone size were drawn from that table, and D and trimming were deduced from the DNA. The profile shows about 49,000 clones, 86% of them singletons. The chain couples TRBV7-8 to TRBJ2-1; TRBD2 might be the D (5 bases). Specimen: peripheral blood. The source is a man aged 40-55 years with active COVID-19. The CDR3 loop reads CASSPRSSAYNEQFF. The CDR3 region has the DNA TGTGCCAGCAGCCCTCGGAGTAGCGCCTACAATGAGCAGTTCTTC. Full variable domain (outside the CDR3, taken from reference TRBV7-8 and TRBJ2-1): GAGVSQSPRYKVAKRGQDVALRCDPISGHVSLFWYQQALGQGPEFLTYFQNEAQLDKSGLPSDRFFAERPEGSVSTLKIQRTQQEDSAVYLCASSPRSSAYNEQFFGPGTRLTVL.